The rows below give T cell receptor beta chains drawn from one sample of a study of T cells in Graves' hyperthyroidism and ophthalmopathy. TCRdb ran MiXCR on the multiplex PCR reads and lists one entry per CDR3 protein. The sample carries approximately 400,000 distinct CDR3 sequences, roughly 15% recorded once. Sequencing was carried out using blood. The receptors were gathered from a woman in her thirties with Graves' ophthalmopathy. The CDR3 runs from the conserved cysteine through the conserved F or W. The D gene is left open where the match is weak. Only part of the rows carry a size: once, few, many, or a class if the clone is expanded.

clone size | J gene | D gene | V gene | CDR3 protein | CDR3 DNA
many | TRBJ1-5 | - | TRBV30 | CAWSKGSGQPQHF | TGTGCCTGGAGTAAGGGTTCCGGTCAGCCCCAGCATTTT
many | TRBJ1-2 | - | TRBV20-1 | CSARDPTGSGKDGYTF | TGCAGTGCTAGAGATCCTACAGGGTCGGGGAAAGATGGCTACACCTTC
many | TRBJ1-6 | - | TRBV2 | CASKDSFSPLHF | TGTGCCAGCAAGGACAGCTTTTCACCCCTCCACTTT
- | TRBJ2-3 | - | TRBV14 | CASSRFGGATDTQYF | TGTGCCAGCAGCCGTTTCGGAGGGGCAACAGATACGCAGTATTTT
few | TRBJ1-2 | TRBD1 | TRBV7-6 | CASSLGTGGNGYTF | TGTGCCAGCAGCTTGGGTACAGGGGGCAATGGCTACACCTTC
many | TRBJ2-3 | - | TRBV15 | CATSTPSFGTDTQYF | TGTGCCACCAGCACCCCTAGCTTCGGCACAGATACGCAGTATTTT
few | TRBJ2-1 | - | TRBV19 | CASSIGSYNEQFF | TGTGCCAGTAGTATAGGATCCTACAATGAGCAGTTCTTC
- | TRBJ2-3 | - | TRBV20-1 | CSARYSSTDTQYF | TGCAGTGCTAGGTATTCTAGCACAGATACGCAGTATTTT
many | TRBJ2-7 | - | TRBV29-1 | CSAQPMDGTYEQYF | TGCAGCGCCCAACCTATGGACGGGACCTACGAGCAGTACTTC
- | TRBJ2-2 | TRBD1 | TRBV9 | CASSIRQGKNTGELFF | TGTGCCAGCAGCATCCGACAGGGTAAAAACACCGGGGAGCTGTTTTTT
- | TRBJ1-2 | - | TRBV5-6 | CASSLTDSYGYTF | TGTGCCAGCAGCTTGACAGATAGCTATGGCTACACCTTC
- | TRBJ2-5 | - | TRBV20-1 | CSARVGGLSETQYF | TGCAGTGCTAGAGTCGGGGGGCTGTCAGAGACCCAGTACTTC
few | TRBJ2-2 | - | TRBV12-3/TRBV12-4 | CATEGGGSNTLTGELFF | TGTGCCACGGAGGGAGGGGGCTCCAATACGCTCACCGGGGAGCTGTTTTTT
many | TRBJ1-5 | - | TRBV30 | CAWSVLQANQPQHF | TGTGCCTGGAGTGTACTACAGGCAAATCAGCCCCAGCATTTT
many | TRBJ1-3 | - | TRBV28 | CASSPPLTGFSGNTIYF | TGTGCCAGCAGTCCCCCTCTTACAGGGTTTTCAGGAAACACCATATATTTT
many | TRBJ2-3 | - | TRBV7-9 | CASSLAGPGTDTQFF | TGTGCCAGCAGCTTAGCGGGTCCTGGCACAGATACGCAGTTTTTT
many | TRBJ1-3 | - | TRBV9 | CASSARRTISGNTIYF | TGTGCCAGCAGCGCCCGACGGACGATCTCTGGAAACACCATATATTTT
many | TRBJ1-1 | - | TRBV13 | CASSLEAGTNTEAFF | TGTGCCAGCAGCTTAGAGGCAGGGACGAACACTGAAGCTTTCTTT
few | TRBJ2-1 | - | TRBV5-8 | CASSSNRDKLYDNEQFF | TGTGCCAGCAGCTCCAACCGGGACAAACTTTACGACAATGAGCAGTTCTTC
many | TRBJ1-1 | - | TRBV18 | CASSPEPGVNTEAFF | TGTGCCAGCTCACCCGAACCGGGGGTGAACACTGAAGCTTTCTTT
many | TRBJ2-4 | - | TRBV28 | CASSPREGRNIQYF | TGTGCCAGCAGTCCTCGAGAGGGACGAAACATTCAGTACTTC
many | TRBJ2-5 | TRBD1 | TRBV5-8 | CASSPGQGGPQETQYF | TGTGCCAGCAGCCCCGGACAGGGCGGACCCCAAGAGACCCAGTACTTC
many | TRBJ1-1 | TRBD1 | TRBV3-1 | CASSQEGGQAKRGAFF | TGTGCCAGCAGCCAAGAAGGCGGACAGGCCAAGAGGGGAGCTTTCTTT
many | TRBJ2-5 | - | TRBV20-1 | CSSPGTPPETQYF | TGCAGCTCTCCCGGGACCCCTCCAGAGACCCAGTACTTC
many | TRBJ1-2 | - | TRBV7-9 | CASSLAKPDGYTF | TGTGCCAGCAGCTTAGCGAAGCCAGATGGCTACACCTTC
many | TRBJ2-4 | - | TRBV13 | CASSFGQGLAKNIQYF | TGTGCCAGCAGCTTTGGTCAGGGGTTAGCCAAAAACATTCAGTACTTC
many | TRBJ1-2 | - | TRBV28 | CASSLSLLEGGFGYTF | TGTGCCAGCAGTTTATCTCTCCTCGAGGGGGGGTTTGGCTACACCTTC
many | TRBJ1-2 | - | TRBV3-1 | CASSSSTGYHGYTF | TGTGCCAGCAGCTCATCCACAGGGTATCATGGCTACACCTTC
- | TRBJ1-4 | - | TRBV4-1 | CASSLQAKLKDEKLFF | TGCGCCAGCAGCCTCCAAGCGAAGTTAAAGGATGAAAAACTGTTTTTT
- | TRBJ2-7 | - | TRBV20-1 | CSASRRNSPYEQYF | TGCAGTGCTAGTCGGAGGAACTCTCCCTACGAGCAGTACTTC
many | TRBJ2-7 | - | TRBV5-8 | CASSLNPGRAYEQYF | TGTGCCAGCAGCTTGAATCCAGGGCGGGCCTACGAGCAGTACTTC
many | TRBJ1-2 | TRBD1 | TRBV20-1 | CSARDSRGRGGYTF | TGCAGTGCTAGAGATTCGAGGGGGCGCGGAGGCTACACCTTC
- | TRBJ2-2 | TRBD1 | TRBV6-4 | CASKAGQGVTGELFF | TGCGCCAGCAAAGCGGGACAGGGGGTTACCGGGGAGCTGTTTTTT
- | TRBJ2-5 | - | TRBV9 | CASSLLGGGEETQYF | TGTGCCAGCAGCCTACTGGGGGGGGGCGAGGAGACCCAGTACTTC
many | TRBJ1-5 | - | TRBV7-2 | CASSPSGGGNQPQHF | TGTGCCAGCAGCCCCAGTGGGGGGGGGAATCAGCCCCAGCATTTT
many | TRBJ2-3 | - | TRBV3-1 | CASSLRDTNTDTQYF | TGTGCCAGCAGCCTAAGGGACACGAACACAGATACGCAGTATTTT
- | TRBJ1-3 | - | TRBV7-2 | CASSLGRGFGNTIYF | TGTGCCAGCAGCTTGGGCAGGGGCTTCGGAAACACCATATATTTT
many | TRBJ2-3 | - | TRBV28 | CASSLGWGTDTQYF | TGTGCCAGCAGTTTAGGTTGGGGCACAGATACGCAGTATTTT
many | TRBJ2-3 | TRBD1 | TRBV9 | CASSPGTVQHTQYF | TGTGCCAGCAGCCCAGGGACAGTACAACATACGCAGTATTTT
many | TRBJ1-3 | - | TRBV28 | CASSYEGGGELSSGNTIYF | TGTGCCAGCAGTTACGAGGGTGGGGGAGAACTGTCCTCTGGAAACACCATATATTTT
few | TRBJ2-2 | - | TRBV3-1 | CASSQDLVGRELFF | TGTGCCAGCAGCCAAGATCTTGTGGGGAGGGAGCTGTTTTTT
many | TRBJ2-1 | TRBD2 | TRBV3-1 | CASSQRTSGGFSSYNEQFF | TGTGCCAGCAGCCAGCGGACTAGCGGGGGTTTTAGCTCCTACAATGAGCAGTTCTTC
many | TRBJ2-7 | TRBD1 | TRBV2 | CASNMGQDYEQYF | TGTGCCAGCAATATGGGACAGGACTACGAGCAGTACTTC
few | TRBJ1-1 | - | TRBV20-1 | CSARNRVWNTEASF | TGCAGTGCTAGAAATCGGGTTTGGAACACTGAAGCTTCCTTT
- | TRBJ1-1 | - | TRBV20-1 | CSARDPQGGTEAFF | TGCAGTGCTAGAGATCCCCAGGGTGGCACTGAAGCTTTCTTT
many | TRBJ2-7 | - | TRBV7-2 | CASSLNGIYEQYF | TGTGCCAGCAGCTTGAACGGGATCTACGAGCAGTACTTC
many | TRBJ2-7 | - | TRBV29-1 | CSVTETQNPYEQYF | TGCAGCGTCACGGAGACTCAAAACCCCTACGAGCAGTACTTC
few | TRBJ2-5 | TRBD1 | TRBV7-6 | CASSLGTGVMVETQYF | TGTGCCAGCAGCTTAGGGACAGGAGTTATGGTGGAGACCCAGTACTTC
many | TRBJ1-4 | - | TRBV27 | CASSLRGFREKLFF | TGTGCCAGCAGTTTACGTGGTTTCCGGGAAAAACTGTTTTTT
few | TRBJ2-5 | - | TRBV6-5 | CASSYTGQYQETQYF | TGTGCCAGCAGTTACACGGGGCAGTACCAAGAGACCCAGTACTTC
many | TRBJ1-1 | - | TRBV7-6 | CASSRFGAPKADTEAFF | TGTGCCAGCAGCAGATTCGGGGCCCCAAAAGCGGACACTGAAGCTTTCTTT
many | TRBJ1-2 | TRBD1 | TRBV20-1 | CSVTGTGAGYGYTF | TGCAGTGTAACCGGGACAGGGGCTGGCTATGGCTACACCTTC